This entry lists 5 T cell receptor beta chains sequenced from one sample in a study of T cell responses to AZD1222 COVID-19 vaccine. Assay used: immunoSEQ multiplex PCR; TCRdb lists only in-frame clones, some missing. The table has 95,000 to 100,000 clones, 75% to 95% seen once. This sample comprised peripheral blood, obtained on day 0 of AZD1222 vaccination. The receptors stem from an adult in good health.

The genes are TRBV5-1 and TRBJ1-3; TRBD1 agrees at 8 bases. V shed 4 bases, J shed 3 bases, and the junction held 9 bases outside the gene matches. CDR3 length equals 16 residues. CDR1 and CDR2 (germline): SGHRS, YFSETQ. This CDR3 is CASSRAGTGDGNTIYF. The CDR3 nucleotides read TGCGCCAGCAGCAGAGCGGGGACAGGAGATGGAAACACCATATATTTT.

This clone was seen a single time. The chain employs TRBV5-1 and TRBJ2-3; TRBD1 or TRBD2 may be the D gene (6 bases each). The CDR3 runs 16 residues. Germline CDR1 reads SGHRS; CDR2 reads YFSETQ. V was trimmed by 4 bases and J by 5 bases, leaving 20 bases between them. CDR3 amino acids: CASSPLEGGPLDTQYF. CDR3 nucleotide sequence: TGCGCCAGCAGCCCCCTGGAGGGGGGCCCACTAGATACGCAGTATTTT.

V and J are TRBV19 and TRBJ1-5, with 8 nucleotides matching TRBD1. The CDR3 runs to 16 residues. Germline V lookup: CDR1 LNHDA, CDR2 SQIVND (reference sequence). V trimming: 10 bases; J trimming: 3 bases; junction bases outside the gene matches: 14. DNA for the CDR3: TGTGCCACCTCGACAGGGGAAGAGGGGATCAATCAGCCCCAGCATTTT. As protein: CATSTGEEGINQPQHF.

The chain joins TRBV5-1 to TRBJ2-2; D remains unclear. The CDR3 length is 15 residues. Trimming pared 0 bases from V and 0 bases from J, leaving 6 bases between. Germline values: CDR1 SGHRS, CDR2 YFSETQ. As DNA, the CDR3 is TGCGCCAGCAGCTTGGACGGAGCGAACACCGGGGAGCTGTTTTTT. Its protein is CASSLDGANTGELFF.

V is TRBV12-3 or TRBV12-4 and J is TRBJ2-2; no clear D gene. The CDR3 totals 12 residues. Trimming took 3 bases from V and 6 from J, leaving 5 bases between them. The CDR3 DNA is TGTGCCAGCAGTTTGGTCGCCGGGGAGCTGTTTTTT. Protein: CASSLVAGELFF.